A selection of T cell receptor beta chains follows, all from one sample in a study of shared clonotypes between healthy human individuals. The assay was immunoSEQ multiplex PCR, and TCRdb's table has in-frame clones only and misses some. The table has millions of clones, roughly 94% seen once. Sequencing used naive CD4+ T cells sorted from blood. The source is a man aged 18 to 30 in good health. The CDR3 runs from the conserved cysteine through the conserved F or W. D genes are given only for firm matches. Clone size, where shown, is once, few, many, or a class for clones that have expanded.

v_call	d_call	clone_size	j_call	cdr3_aa	cdr3_nt
TRBV7-3	-	-	TRBJ2-3	CASSLTGARTDTQYF	TGTGCCAGCAGCTTAACGGGGGCCCGCACAGATACGCAGTATTTT
TRBV7-2	TRBD1	-	TRBJ2-7	CASSPGQVTYEQYF	TGTGCCAGCAGCCCCGGACAGGTCACCTACGAGCAGTACTTC
TRBV28	TRBD1	-	TRBJ1-6	CASSSGQGGFSYNSPLHF	TGTGCCAGCAGTTCGGGACAGGGGGGATTCTCCTATAATTCACCCCTCCACTTT
TRBV9	-	-	TRBJ1-1	CASSRAMNTEAFF	TGTGCCAGCAGCCGCGCGATGAACACTGAAGCTTTCTTT
TRBV5-4	TRBD2	-	TRBJ2-5	CASSSGLAGGTQYF	TGTGCCAGCAGCTCCGGACTAGCGGGGGGTACCCAGTACTTC
TRBV25-1	-	-	TRBJ2-2	CASSEYLRGNTGELFF	TGTGCCAGCAGTGAATATCTCCGGGGGAACACCGGGGAGCTGTTTTTT
TRBV29-1	-	-	TRBJ2-4	CSVVENIQYF	TGCAGCGTTGTGGAAAACATTCAGTACTTC
TRBV10-3	-	-	TRBJ2-3	CAISESRSTDTQYF	TGTGCCATCAGTGAGTCGAGGAGCACAGATACGCAGTATTTT
TRBV10-3	TRBD1	once	TRBJ2-7	CAITRTGNSYEQYF	TGTGCCATCACCCGGACAGGAAACTCCTACGAGCAGTACTTC
TRBV28	-	-	TRBJ1-2	CASSPPAF	TGTGCCAGCAGTCCCCCGGCGTTC
TRBV21-1	-	-	TRBJ1-5	CASSKGRQESHVGGFNQPQHF	TGTGCCAGCAGCAAAGGACGGCAAGAGTCCCACGTCGGCGGCTTCAATCAGCCCCAGCATTTT
TRBV2	-	-	TRBJ2-5	CARSRTSFQETQYF	TGTGCCAGGTCCAGGACTTCTTTTCAAGAGACCCAGTACTTC
TRBV30	-	once	TRBJ1-4	CAWRSPSRATNEKLFF	TGTGCCTGGCGATCGCCTAGCAGGGCAACTAATGAAAAACTGTTTTTT
TRBV7-8	TRBD1	once	TRBJ1-5	CASSNPDREGQPQHF	TGTGCCAGCAGCAATCCAGACAGGGAAGGTCAGCCCCAGCATTTT
TRBV11-2	TRBD2	-	TRBJ2-7	CASSGTSGSYEQYF	TGTGCCAGCAGTGGGACTAGCGGGAGTTACGAGCAGTACTTC
TRBV5-6	TRBD1	-	TRBJ1-6	CASSYRTGGNNSPLHF	TGTGCCAGCAGCTATCGGACAGGGGGCAATAATTCACCCCTCCACTTT
TRBV7-9	-	-	TRBJ2-1	CASSSVGEQFF	TGTGCCAGCAGCTCGGTGGGTGAGCAGTTCTTC
TRBV18	-	-	TRBJ2-7	CASSPGGDEQYF	TGTGCCAGCTCACCGGGGGGCGACGAGCAGTACTTC
TRBV5-6	-	once	TRBJ1-1	CASSFDSLNTEAFF	TGTGCCAGCAGCTTTGACAGTCTGAACACTGAAGCTTTCTTT
TRBV10-3	-	-	TRBJ1-1	CAISARGYMNTEAFF	TGTGCCATCAGTGCTCGGGGATACATGAACACTGAAGCTTTCTTT
TRBV5-6	-	once	TRBJ2-1	CASSLVTRGPLLYNEQFF	TGTGCCAGCAGCTTGGTCACGCGGGGACCCCTCTTGTACAATGAGCAGTTCTTC
TRBV10-3	-	-	TRBJ1-5	CAISESGRTDNQPQHF	TGTGCCATCAGTGAGTCAGGACGGACGGACAATCAGCCCCAGCATTTT
TRBV11-2	-	many	TRBJ1-6	CASRLGASRYNSPLHF	TGTGCCAGCAGGTTAGGGGCCAGCCGATATAATTCACCCCTCCACTTT
TRBV25-1	-	once	TRBJ2-7	CASSDQTSGPTLDYEQYF	TGTGCCAGCAGTGACCAAACATCTGGACCGACCCTGGATTACGAGCAGTACTTC
TRBV29-1	TRBD1	-	TRBJ2-7	CSVSRDRPYEQYF	TGCAGCGTATCCCGGGACAGACCCTACGAGCAGTACTTC
TRBV20-1	-	-	TRBJ1-1	CSARLDPGAFF	TGCAGTGCTAGGTTGGACCCCGGAGCTTTCTTT
TRBV25-1	-	-	TRBJ2-5	CASSGGGKETQYF	TGTGCCAGCAGTGGTGGGGGTAAAGAGACCCAGTACTTC
TRBV4-3	-	-	TRBJ1-2	CASSQERAWDGYTF	TGCGCCAGCAGCCAAGAGCGGGCCTGGGATGGCTACACCTTC
TRBV12-5	TRBD2	-	TRBJ2-2	CASGLRLAGTGELFF	TGTGCTAGTGGTTTGCGGCTAGCGGGAACCGGGGAGCTGTTTTTT
TRBV28	TRBD2	-	TRBJ2-3	CASSLSLAGEYTDTQYF	TGTGCCAGCAGTTTATCACTAGCGGGGGAGTACACAGATACGCAGTATTTT
TRBV5-4	TRBD1	-	TRBJ2-7	CASSSLTRDSEQYF	TGTGCCAGCAGCTCACTAACCCGGGACAGCGAGCAGTACTTC
TRBV4-3	TRBD2	once	TRBJ2-7	CASSRNPPSGGPYEQYF	TGCGCCAGCAGTCGAAACCCCCCCAGCGGGGGGCCCTACGAGCAGTACTTC
TRBV18	TRBD1	once	TRBJ2-7	CASSPTTPTGGYEQYF	TGTGCCAGCTCACCAACAACTCCGACAGGGGGCTACGAGCAGTACTTC
TRBV4-2	TRBD2	-	TRBJ2-3	CASSQDTKGASGSLTDTQYF	TGTGCCAGCAGCCAAGATACAAAGGGAGCTAGCGGGAGTCTGACAGATACGCAGTATTTT
TRBV10-2	-	-	TRBJ2-1	CASRQGYSEQFF	TGCGCCAGCAGGCAGGGATATAGTGAGCAGTTCTTC
TRBV19	-	-	TRBJ2-1	CASSIWGSSYNEQFF	TGTGCCAGTAGTATATGGGGGAGCTCCTACAATGAGCAGTTCTTC
TRBV5-4	-	-	TRBJ2-2	CASSLIAETLNTGELFF	TGTGCCAGCAGCTTGATAGCTGAGACTCTGAACACCGGGGAGCTGTTTTTT
TRBV11-1	TRBD1	once	TRBJ2-3	CASGPGQSTDTQYF	TGTGCCAGCGGACCGGGACAGAGCACAGATACGCAGTATTTT
TRBV5-4	TRBD1	once	TRBJ2-5	CASSLRQGLTETQYF	TGTGCCAGCAGCTTGAGACAGGGCCTAACAGAGACCCAGTACTTC
TRBV4-2	-	-	TRBJ2-7	CASSQDQNYEQYF	TGTGCCAGCAGCCAAGATCAAAATTACGAGCAGTACTTC
TRBV6-5	TRBD1	once	TRBJ1-6	CASRPRDRLNSPLHF	TGTGCCAGCAGGCCTAGGGACAGATTAAATTCACCCCTCCACTTT
TRBV30	-	-	TRBJ2-3	CAWSVWGNTDTQYF	TGTGCCTGGAGTGTATGGGGGAACACAGATACGCAGTATTTT
TRBV30	-	-	TRBJ1-1	CAWTADTEAFF	TGTGCCTGGACCGCAGACACTGAAGCTTTCTTT
TRBV30	TRBD2	-	TRBJ2-1	CAWARLAGGPNEQFF	TGTGCCTGGGCCAGACTAGCGGGGGGGCCCAATGAGCAGTTCTTC
TRBV10-3	-	-	TRBJ2-2	CAISFDNTGELFF	TGTGCCATCAGTTTCGATAACACCGGGGAGCTGTTTTTT
TRBV28	-	-	TRBJ1-2	CASEEGGSNYGYTF	TGTGCCAGTGAGGAGGGGGGCTCTAACTATGGCTACACCTTC
TRBV28	TRBD1	-	TRBJ2-7	CASRTGRIYEQYF	TGTGCCAGCCGGACAGGACGGATCTACGAGCAGTACTTC
TRBV2	-	-	TRBJ2-7	CASSGDKSDEQYF	TGTGCCAGCAGTGGGGACAAAAGCGACGAGCAGTACTTC
TRBV9	TRBD2	-	TRBJ2-7	CASSVGPSGRKDPYEQYF	TGTGCCAGCAGCGTAGGGCCTAGCGGGAGGAAGGACCCCTACGAGCAGTACTTC
TRBV29-1	TRBD1	-	TRBJ1-2	CSVLSGTVYGYTF	TGCAGCGTTTTGAGCGGGACAGTCTATGGCTACACCTTC
TRBV11-2	-	-	TRBJ2-2	CASSLDGGSENTGELFF	TGTGCCAGCAGCTTAGATGGGGGTAGCGAGAACACCGGGGAGCTGTTTTTT
TRBV29-1	-	-	TRBJ1-1	CSVVVTEAFF	TGCAGCGTTGTGGTCACTGAAGCTTTCTTT
TRBV7-2	TRBD2	-	TRBJ2-7	CASSPGLAGDEQYF	TGTGCCAGCAGCCCCGGACTAGCGGGAGATGAGCAGTACTTC
TRBV9	TRBD2	-	TRBJ2-1	CASSVVGTTYNEQFF	TGTGCCAGCAGCGTAGTTGGGACTACATACAATGAGCAGTTCTTC
TRBV29-1	-	-	TRBJ2-7	CSGLFSYEQYF	TGCAGCGGCCTTTTTAGCTACGAGCAGTACTTC
TRBV2	TRBD1	-	TRBJ1-1	CASSESGTGREAFF	TGTGCCAGCAGTGAGTCAGGGACAGGCCGTGAAGCTTTCTTT
TRBV4-1	-	-	TRBJ1-5	CASSQDFGYSNQPQHF	TGCGCCAGCAGCCAAGATTTTGGATATAGCAATCAGCCCCAGCATTTT
TRBV5-6	TRBD2	-	TRBJ2-4	CASSLGSAGGKNIQYF	TGTGCCAGCAGCTTGGGGTCAGCGGGAGGGAAAAACATTCAGTACTTC
TRBV18	-	-	TRBJ2-3	CASSPIRTSTSTDTQYF	TGTGCCAGCTCCCCTATAAGGACCTCTACTAGCACAGATACGCAGTATTTT
TRBV4-1	-	-	TRBJ2-7	CASSQDLTGAEQYF	TGCGCCAGCAGCCAAGACCTTACGGGAGCCGAGCAGTACTTC